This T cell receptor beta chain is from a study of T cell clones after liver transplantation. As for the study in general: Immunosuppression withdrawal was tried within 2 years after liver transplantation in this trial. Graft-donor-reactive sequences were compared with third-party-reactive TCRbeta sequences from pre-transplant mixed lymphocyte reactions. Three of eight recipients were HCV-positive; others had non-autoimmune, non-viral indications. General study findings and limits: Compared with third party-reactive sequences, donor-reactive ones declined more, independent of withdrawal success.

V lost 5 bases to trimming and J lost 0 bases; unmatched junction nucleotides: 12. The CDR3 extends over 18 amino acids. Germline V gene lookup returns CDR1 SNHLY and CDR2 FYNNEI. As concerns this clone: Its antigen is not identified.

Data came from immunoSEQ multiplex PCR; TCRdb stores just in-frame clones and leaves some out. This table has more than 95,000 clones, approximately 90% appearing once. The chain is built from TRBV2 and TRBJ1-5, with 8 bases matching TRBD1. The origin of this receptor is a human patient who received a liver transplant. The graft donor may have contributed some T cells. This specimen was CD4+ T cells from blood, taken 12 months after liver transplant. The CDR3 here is CASSIRTGRGYSNQPQHF. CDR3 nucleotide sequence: TGTGCCAGCAGTATACGGACAGGGAGGGGATATAGCAATCAGCCCCAGCATTTT.